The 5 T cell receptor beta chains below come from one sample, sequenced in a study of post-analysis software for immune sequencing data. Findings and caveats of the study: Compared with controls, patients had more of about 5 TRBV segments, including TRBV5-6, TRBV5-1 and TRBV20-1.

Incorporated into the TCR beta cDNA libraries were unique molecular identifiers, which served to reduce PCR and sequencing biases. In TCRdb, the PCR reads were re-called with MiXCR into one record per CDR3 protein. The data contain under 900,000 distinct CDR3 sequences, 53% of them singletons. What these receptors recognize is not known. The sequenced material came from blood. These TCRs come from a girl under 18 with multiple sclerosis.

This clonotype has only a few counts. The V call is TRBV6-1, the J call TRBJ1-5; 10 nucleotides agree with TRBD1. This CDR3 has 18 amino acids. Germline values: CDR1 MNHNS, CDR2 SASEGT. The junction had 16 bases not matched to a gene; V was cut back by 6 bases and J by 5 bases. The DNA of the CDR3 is TGTGCCAGCAGCCGGGACAGGGGATCGGTCGGGGGGGATCAGCCCCAGCATTTT. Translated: CASSRDRGSVGGDQPQHF.

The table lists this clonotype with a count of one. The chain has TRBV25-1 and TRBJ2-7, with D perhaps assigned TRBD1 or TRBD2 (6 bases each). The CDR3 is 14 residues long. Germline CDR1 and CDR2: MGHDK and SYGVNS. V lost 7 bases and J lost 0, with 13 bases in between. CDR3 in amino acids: CASKEGGFSYEQYF. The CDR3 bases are TGTGCCAGCAAAGAGGGGGGATTCTCCTACGAGCAGTACTTC.

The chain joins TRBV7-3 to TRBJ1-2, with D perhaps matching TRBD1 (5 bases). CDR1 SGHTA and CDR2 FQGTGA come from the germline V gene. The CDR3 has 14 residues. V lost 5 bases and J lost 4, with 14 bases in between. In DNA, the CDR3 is TGTGCCAGCAGCCAAGGGACTTCTACCTATGGCTACACCTTC. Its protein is CASSQGTSTYGYTF.

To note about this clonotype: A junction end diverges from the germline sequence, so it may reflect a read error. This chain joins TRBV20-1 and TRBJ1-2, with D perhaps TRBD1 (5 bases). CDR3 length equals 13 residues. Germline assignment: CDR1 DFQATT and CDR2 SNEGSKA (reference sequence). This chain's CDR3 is CSARDAAKYGYTF. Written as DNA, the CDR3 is TGCAGTGCACGGGACGCAGCTAAATATGGCTACACCTTC.

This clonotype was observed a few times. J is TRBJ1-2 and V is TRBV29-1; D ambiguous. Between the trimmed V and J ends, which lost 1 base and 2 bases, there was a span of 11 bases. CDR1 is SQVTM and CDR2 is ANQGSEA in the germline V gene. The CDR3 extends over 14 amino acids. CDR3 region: CSVEGGAANYGYTF. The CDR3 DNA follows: TGCAGCGTTGAAGGGGGTGCGGCGAACTATGGCTACACCTTC.